The 21 T cell receptor beta chains in this list originate from one sample, sequenced in a study of CD8+ T cells in alopecia areata. The authors extracted RNA and reverse transcribed it into cDNA as the sequencing template. Here immunoSEQ multiplex PCR was the method, and the copy in TCRdb shows in-frame clones only, minus some. The sample lists more than 90,000 clones; roughly two thirds were seen once. Sequencing was carried out using CD4+ T cells sorted from blood. The receptor source for this set is a human donor in good health.

This clone was seen just once. The chain links TRBV6-6 to TRBJ1-1, with D uncertain. V was cut by 0 bases and J by 1 base, with 9 bases left in between. The CDR3 covers 15 residues. Germline V gene lookup returns CDR1 MNHNY and CDR2 SVGAGI (reference sequence). The CDR3 nucleotides read TGTGCCAGCAGTTACTCACAGTACAGGAACACTGAAGCTTTCTTT. It codes for CASSYSQYRNTEAFF.

The chain is built from TRBV21-1 and TRBJ1-1; TRBD1, as called in the table, went unchecked against the DNA. TRBV21-1 is listed as a pseudogene. The CDR3 is 16 amino acids. CDR3 loop: CASSPRDRGMNTEAFF. The CDR3 bases are TGTGCCAGCAGCCCCCGAGACAGGGGTATGAACACTGAAGCTTTCTTT.

The chain uses TRBV30 and TRBJ1-1; no firm D call. Deletions cut 3 bases from V and 0 bases from J, with 11 bases between. CDR1 is GTSNPN and CDR2 is SVGIG in the germline V gene (reference sequence). This CDR3 contains 14 residues. The chain's CDR3 is CAWRQQLLNTEAFF. The CDR3 DNA follows: TGTGCCTGGAGACAGCAGCTCTTGAACACTGAAGCTTTCTTT.

This chain joins TRBV4-1 and TRBJ2-1; TRBD1 is a possible D gene (6 bases). This CDR3 region has 16 residues. The V gene lost 3 bases and the J gene lost 4 bases, with 16 bases spanning the gap. Germline V CDR1 and CDR2: MGHRA, YSYEKL. The CDR3 sequence is CASSHPPKDRYNEQFF. In DNA form, the CDR3 reads TGCGCCAGCAGCCACCCCCCCAAGGACAGATACAATGAGCAGTTCTTC.

The rearrangement joins TRBV29-1 to TRBJ1-3; D is undetermined. Germline lookup yields CDR1 SQVTM and CDR2 ANQGSEA. V was pared by 2 bases and J by 4 bases, with 6 bases between. The CDR3 consists of 12 residues. The CDR3: CSVELGGNTIYF. CDR3 DNA sequence: TGCAGCGTTGAATTGGGAGGAAACACCATATATTTT.

The CDR3 DNA sequence: TGCAGCGTCGTTGCAGGGTACCACGAGCAGTACTTC. This sequence encodes CSVVAGYHEQYF. The chain uses TRBV29-1 and TRBJ2-7; D might be TRBD1 (5 bases). The V and J ends lost 6 bases and 5 bases respectively, with 14 bases between them. The length of the CDR3 is 12 residues. The germline V gene encodes CDR1 SQVTM and CDR2 ANQGSEA.

The gene calls are TRBV2 and TRBJ1-2; D might be TRBD1 (6 bases). This CDR3 has 11 amino acids. Germline CDR1 SNHLY, CDR2 FYNNEI. Trimming removed 6 bases at V and 7 bases at J, with 9 bases between. The DNA for the CDR3 is TGTGCCAGCAGCGACAGGTTTGGCTACACCTTC. It yields the protein CASSDRFGYTF.

V and J are TRBV10-3 and TRBJ1-2; no clear D. CDR1 and CDR2 (germline): ENHRY, SYGVKD. The V end lost 0 bases, the J end lost 8 bases, and 13 bases lay between the germline ends. The length of the CDR3 is 14 residues. CDR3 DNA: TGTGCCATCAGTGAGTCGACTCGCAAGTCAGGCTACACCTTC. Residues: CAISESTRKSGYTF.

V is TRBV30 and J is TRBJ2-3, with TRBD2 matching 9 bases. The CDR3 is 14 amino acids. CDR1 GTSNPN and CDR2 SVGIG come from the germline V gene (reference sequence). V dropped 6 bases and J dropped 2; count of bases not matched to a gene: 6. The chain's CDR3 is CACRLAASTDTQYF. CDR3 DNA: TGTGCCTGTCGACTAGCGGCCTCCACAGATACGCAGTATTTT.

This clone has a handful of counts. This chain uses TRBV27 with TRBJ1-5; D is possibly TRBD1 (5 bases). The CDR3 contains 15 residues. Germline V gene sequence: CDR1 MNHEY, CDR2 SMNVEV (reference sequence). V was trimmed by 8 bases and J by 0 bases, leaving 14 bases between them. CDR3 amino acids: CASRPLGVSNQPQHF. The CDR3 DNA reads as TGTGCCAGCCGGCCCCTGGGGGTTAGCAATCAGCCCCAGCATTTT.

V gene TRBV27 combines with J gene TRBJ1-6, with 8 nucleotides matching TRBD1. Germline V gene data show CDR1 as MNHEY and CDR2 as SMNVEV (reference sequence). Losses at the gene ends were 8 bases for V and 6 bases for J; bases not matched to a gene: 15. CDR3 length: 17 amino acids. DNA of the CDR3: TGTGCCAGCGGCCGGGACAGGAATTACGCCCGTAATTCACCCCTCCACTTT. Translating gives CASGRDRNYARNSPLHF.

V gene TRBV5-1 combines with J gene TRBJ2-2, with D possibly called TRBD1 or TRBD2 (5 bases each). In germline, CDR1 is SGHRS, CDR2 YFSETQ. This CDR3 spans 16 amino acids. The germline V and J ends were trimmed by 0 bases and 5 bases, with 14 bases remaining between them. The CDR3 protein is CASSLGPGRQTGELFF. For the CDR3, the DNA is TGCGCCAGCAGCTTGGGTCCGGGACGGCAAACCGGGGAGCTGTTTTTT.

The chain employs TRBV29-1 and TRBJ1-1; D gene unclear. The V end lost 7 bases, the J end lost 1 base, and 10 bases lay between the germline ends. Germline V gene lookup returns CDR1 SQVTM and CDR2 ANQGSEA. The CDR3 totals 12 residues. The CDR3 DNA sequence: TGCAGCGCGGGCTGGACGAACACTGAAGCTTTCTTT. Translating it yields CSAGWTNTEAFF.

This clone has ten or more counts. The rearrangement joins TRBV2 to TRBJ1-5; TRBD1 is a possible D gene (6 bases). V was trimmed by 0 bases and J by 7 bases, leaving 13 bases between them. Per the germline V gene, CDR1 is SNHLY and CDR2 is FYNNEI. The CDR3 has 15 residues. CDR3 nucleotides: TGTGCCAGCAGTGAAGCGCGGGGGCGGGAGCAGCCCCAGCATTTT. Protein product: CASSEARGREQPQHF. Full variable domain (missing parts from reference TRBV2 and TRBJ1-5): EPEVTQTPSHQVTQMGQEVILRCVPISNHLYFYWYRQILGQKVEFLVSFYNNEISEKSEIFDDQFSVERPDGSNFTLKIRSTKLEDSAMYFCASSEARGREQPQHFGDGTRLSIL.

The rearrangement uses TRBV19 and TRBJ2-5; the D gene is possibly TRBD1 (5 bases). Trimming cost V 3 bases and J 2 bases, with 13 bases left between them. CDR3 length: 15 residues. Per the germline V gene, CDR1 is LNHDA and CDR2 is SQIVND (reference sequence). For the CDR3, the DNA is TGTGCCAGTAGTATCCCTAACAGGCTGCAAGAGACCCAGTACTTC. It codes for CASSIPNRLQETQYF.

The V gene is TRBV29-1, the J gene TRBJ2-2; D is ambiguous. This CDR3 region has 13 residues. Trimming left V 4 bases short and J 7 bases short, with 13 bases between. The germline V gene encodes CDR1 SQVTM and CDR2 ANQGSEA. The CDR3 DNA reads TGCAGCGTTGCGGCAGACCCCGGCGGGGAGCTGTTTTTT. Translation: CSVAADPGGELFF.

The chain recombines TRBV6-5 with TRBJ2-1; 7 nucleotides line up with TRBD2. Trimming cost V 7 bases and J 9 bases; bases outside gene matches: 6. CDR3 size: 12 residues. Germline V lookup: CDR1 MNHEY, CDR2 SVGAGI. The DNA for the CDR3 is TGTGCCAGCACTGGCCCGGGAGGTGAGCAGTTCTTC. Amino acids: CASTGPGGEQFF.

The chain uses TRBV7-9 and TRBJ2-7; TRBD1 agrees at 10 bases. The CDR3 covers 14 residues. V lost 5 bases and J lost 3; bases outside the gene matches: 4. CDR1 and CDR2 (germline): SEHNR, FQNEAQ (reference sequence). CDR3: CASSPGQGNYEQYF. The CDR3 DNA follows: TGTGCCAGCAGCCCGGGACAGGGGAACTACGAGCAGTACTTC. The variable domain in full, with the rest retrieved from reference TRBV7-9 and TRBJ2-7, is DTGVSQNPRHKITKRGQNVTFRCDPISEHNRLYWYRQTLGQGPEFLTYFQNEAQLEKSRLLSDRFSAERPKGSFSTLEIQRTEQGDSAMYLCASSPGQGNYEQYFGPGTRLTVT.

V usage is TRBV5-8 and J usage is TRBJ1-5; D gene ambiguous. The ends were cut back, 0 bases at V and 4 bases at J, with 11 bases in the middle. The CDR3 spans 15 residues. The germline CDR1 and CDR2 sequences are SGHTS and YDEGEE. The CDR3 loop reads CASSLGQIENQPQHF. The DNA for the CDR3 is TGTGCCAGCAGCTTGGGGCAGATAGAGAATCAGCCCCAGCATTTT.

The chain uses TRBV27 and TRBJ2-1; 15 nucleotides match TRBD2. With 6 bases clipped from V and 6 bases from J, the junction kept 0 bases outside the gene matches. CDR3 length equals 14 residues. Germline values: CDR1 MNHEY, CDR2 SMNVEV (reference sequence). CDR3 coding DNA: TGTGCCAGCAGGGGACTAGCGGGGGGCAATGAGCAGTTCTTC. It encodes CASRGLAGGNEQFF.

V usage is TRBV6-1 and J usage is TRBJ2-2; maybe TRBD1 (6 bases). Per the germline V gene, CDR1 is MNHNS and CDR2 is SASEGT. The CDR3 is 14 residues long. Trimming shortened V by 4 bases and J by 4 bases, and 10 bases separated the two germline ends. The CDR3 nucleotides read TGTGCCAGCAGTGCCCAGGGGAGCACCGGGGAGCTGTTTTTT. As protein: CASSAQGSTGELFF.